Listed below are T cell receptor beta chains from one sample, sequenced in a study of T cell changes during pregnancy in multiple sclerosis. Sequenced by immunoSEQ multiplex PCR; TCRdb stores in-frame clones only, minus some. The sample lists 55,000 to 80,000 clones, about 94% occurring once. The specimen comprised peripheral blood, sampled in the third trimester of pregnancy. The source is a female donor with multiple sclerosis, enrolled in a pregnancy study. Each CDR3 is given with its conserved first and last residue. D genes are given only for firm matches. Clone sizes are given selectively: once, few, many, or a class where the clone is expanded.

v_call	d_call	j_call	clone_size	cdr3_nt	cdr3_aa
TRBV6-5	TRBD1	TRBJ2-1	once	TGTGCCAGCAGTAGGACAGGGAGTTCCCATGAGCAGTTCTTC	CASSRTGSSHEQFF
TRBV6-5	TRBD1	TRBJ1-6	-	TGTGCCAGCAGGCTGGGACAGTACAATTCACCCCTCCACTTT	CASRLGQYNSPLHF
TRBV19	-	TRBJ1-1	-	TGTGCCAGTAGTATGACATTGGGTGCTTTCACTGGCGCTTTCTTT	CASSMTLGAFTGAFF
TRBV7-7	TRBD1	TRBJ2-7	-	TGTGCTAGCAGTCCGGCCGGGACAGGGATCTACGAGCAGTACTTC	CASSPAGTGIYEQYF
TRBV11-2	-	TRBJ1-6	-	TGTGCCAGCCGCCAGGGATCCTATAATTCACCCCTCCACTTT	CASRQGSYNSPLHF
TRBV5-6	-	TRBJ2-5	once	TGTGCCAGCAGCCCCTTAGCAGAGACCCAGTACTTC	CASSPLAETQYF
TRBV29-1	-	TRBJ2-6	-	TGCAGCGCCCGAACCACAGGCACCTCTGGGGCCAACGTCCTGACTTTC	CSARTTGTSGANVLTF
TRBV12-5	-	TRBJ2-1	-	TGTGCTAGTGGTCGACGGACTGGCAGAAATGAGCAGTTCTTC	CASGRRTGRNEQFF
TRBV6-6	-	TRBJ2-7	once	TGTGCCAGCTCTATTACGTCGGGTGAGCAGTACTTC	CASSITSGEQYF
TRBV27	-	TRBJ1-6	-	TGTGCCAGCAGTTCGCACAGGGCAGCGGCCCTCCACTTT	CASSSHRAAALHF
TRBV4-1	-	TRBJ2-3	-	TGCGCCAGCAGCCTACTAGTCTCCGCGGATACGCAGTATTTT	CASSLLVSADTQYF
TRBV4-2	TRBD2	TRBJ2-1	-	TGTGCCAGCAGCCAAGTTCTAGGGACTAGCGGGGGGGCGGGTGGAGAGCAGTTCTTC	CASSQVLGTSGGAGGEQFF
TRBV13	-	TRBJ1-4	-	TGTGCCAGCAGCCAGGCCCCAGGGTTGAGCACTAATGAAAAACTGTTTTTT	CASSQAPGLSTNEKLFF
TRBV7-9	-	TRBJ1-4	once	TGTGCCAGCAGCCCCCCGGGGGGTGAAAAACTGTTTTTT	CASSPPGGEKLFF
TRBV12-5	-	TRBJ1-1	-	TGTGCTAGTGGTCACCAGACGGGGCGGGGAGCTTTCTTT	CASGHQTGRGAFF
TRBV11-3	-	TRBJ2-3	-	TGTGCCAGCAGCTTATCCCGTAGCACAGATACGCAGTATTTT	CASSLSRSTDTQYF
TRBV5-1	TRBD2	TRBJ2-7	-	TGCGCCAGCAGCTTGGCCCTAGCGGGGGTCGACGAGCAGTACTTC	CASSLALAGVDEQYF
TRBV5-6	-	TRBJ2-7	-	TGTGCCAGCAGCACCGGGACTGAGACCTACGAGCAGTACTTC	CASSTGTETYEQYF
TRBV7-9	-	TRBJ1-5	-	TGTGCCAGCAGCTTAGTTGCCGTTGAAGGGGGCAATCAGCCCCAGCATTTT	CASSLVAVEGGNQPQHF
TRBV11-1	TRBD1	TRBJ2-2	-	TGTGCCAGCAGCTCCCCCCCCGGGACAGCGAACACCGGGGAGCTGTTTTTT	CASSSPPGTANTGELFF
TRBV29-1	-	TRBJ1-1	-	TGCAGCGTTTCCCAACCCCTGACAGCTGAAGCTTTCTTT	CSVSQPLTAEAFF
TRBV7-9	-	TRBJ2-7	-	TGTGCCAGCAGCCCGAAGGGTAGGGGTGGCTACGAGCAGTACTTC	CASSPKGRGGYEQYF
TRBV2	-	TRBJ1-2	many	TGTGCCAGCAGGGAGGGCTCCGACTATGGCTACACCTTC	CASREGSDYGYTF
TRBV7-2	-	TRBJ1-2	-	TGTGCCAGCAGCACGCAGGGGCTTATGGGGTTTGGCTACACCTTC	CASSTQGLMGFGYTF
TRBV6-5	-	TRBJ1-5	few	TGTGCCAGCAGTTACTCGAACTTCGGGGATCAGCCCCAGCATTTT	CASSYSNFGDQPQHF
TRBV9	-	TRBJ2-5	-	TGTGCCAGCAGCGTAGACGGAGGGACCCAGTACTTC	CASSVDGGTQYF
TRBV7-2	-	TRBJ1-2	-	TGTGCCAGCAGCTCTCGGTTCTCATCTAACTATGGCTACACCTTC	CASSSRFSSNYGYTF
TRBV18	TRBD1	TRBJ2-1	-	TGTGCCAGCTCACCCGGACAGGACAATGAGCAGTTCTTC	CASSPGQDNEQFF
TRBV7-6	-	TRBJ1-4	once	TGTGCCAGCAGCCGCGGAGGAACTAATGAAAAACTGTTTTTT	CASSRGGTNEKLFF
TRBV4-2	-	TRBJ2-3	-	TGTGCCAGCAGCCAAGCATCCTACACAGATACGCAGTATTTT	CASSQASYTDTQYF
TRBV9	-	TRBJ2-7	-	TGTGCCAGCAGTGCGGGCCCCTGGGGCTACGAGCAGTACTTC	CASSAGPWGYEQYF
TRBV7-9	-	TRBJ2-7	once	TGTGCCAGCAGCTTAGCCGGACAGCCCTACGAGCAGTACTTC	CASSLAGQPYEQYF
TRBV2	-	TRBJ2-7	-	TGTGCCAGCAGGGCCCAGGGGCCCGAGCAGTACTTC	CASRAQGPEQYF
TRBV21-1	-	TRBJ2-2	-	TGTGCCAGCAGGGGACAGGGGGCCGACACCGGGGAGCTGTTTTTT	CASRGQGADTGELFF